These 29 T cell receptor beta chains share one sample of origin, sequenced in a study of T cells in Graves' hyperthyroidism and ophthalmopathy. Amplification yielded TCR beta CDR3 regions, with RNA transcripts as the source. A set of HTBI primers served as the primers for a first-round RT-PCR of the TCR CDR3. TCRdb re-derived calls from the multiplex PCR reads in MiXCR, one entry per CDR3 protein. The table has hundreds of thousands of distinct CDR3 sequences, about two fifths seen once. Sample: blood. These receptor sequences come from a man aged 18 to 30 with Graves' hyperthyroidism.

The chain combines TRBV7-9 with TRBJ1-1; 8 nucleotides line up with TRBD1. With V trimmed by 1 base and J by 5 bases, 6 bases remained unmatched. The CDR3 covers 15 residues. Germline CDR1 and CDR2: SEHNR and FQNEAQ (reference sequence). CDR3 DNA sequence: TGTGCCAGCAGCTTAGTTCAGGGGGCGCCGACTGAAGCTTTCTTT. Amino acid sequence: CASSLVQGAPTEAFF. The whole variable domain, filled in from reference TRBV7-9 and TRBJ1-1, reads DTGVSQNPRHKITKRGQNVTFRCDPISEHNRLYWYRQTLGQGPEFLTYFQNEAQLEKSRLLSDRFSAERPKGSFSTLEIQRTEQGDSAMYLCASSLVQGAPTEAFFGQGTRLTVV.

This clonotype has at least ten counts. The V gene is TRBV7-3, the J gene TRBJ2-5; 12 bases are a match to TRBD2. The length of the CDR3 is 15 residues. J gave up 5 bases and V 5 bases, and 6 bases lay outside the gene matches. Germline V gene lookup returns CDR1 SGHTA and CDR2 FQGTGA. The CDR3 region is CASSLAGGLGETQYF. CDR3 DNA: TGTGCCAGCAGCCTAGCGGGAGGGCTGGGTGAGACCCAGTACTTC.

This clonotype was seen only a few times. This chain links TRBV12-3 or TRBV12-4 with TRBJ2-2; tentative D call: TRBD1 (6 bases). The CDR3 loop spans 12 amino acids. Trimming stripped 8 bases from V and 6 bases from J, with 10 bases between. CDR3 in amino acids: CASSDRPGELFF. CDR3 nucleotides: TGTGCCAGCTCAGACAGGCCCGGGGAGCTGTTTTTT.

This clonotype was found a few times. This rearrangement joins TRBV7-2 to TRBJ1-1, with D possibly TRBD1 on 6 matching bases. CDR3 length: 15 residues. Germline CDR1 is SGHTA and CDR2 is FQGNSA. V was clipped by 5 bases and J by 5 bases, with 18 bases between them. CDR3 DNA: TGTGCCAGCAGCCCGCCAGGACAGAGGGGGACTGAAGCTTTCTTT. Translation gives CASSPPGQRGTEAFF.

The chain is built from TRBV2 and TRBJ2-7; 8 nucleotides match TRBD2. CDR1 SNHLY and CDR2 FYNNEI come from the germline V gene. V dropped 6 bases and J dropped 3; count of bases not matched to a gene: 7. This CDR3 spans 14 amino acids. The CDR3 loop reads CASRFSGINYEQYF. DNA for the CDR3: TGTGCCAGCAGGTTTAGCGGGATTAACTACGAGCAGTACTTC. The full variable domain, with the rest looked up from reference TRBV2 and TRBJ2-7, is EPEVTQTPSHQVTQMGQEVILRCVPISNHLYFYWYRQILGQKVEFLVSFYNNEISEKSEIFDDQFSVERPDGSNFTLKIRSTKLEDSAMYFCASRFSGINYEQYFGPGTRLTVT.

This clonotype was picked up many times. The rearrangement links TRBV20-1 to TRBJ2-7; 7 bases agree with TRBD2. There are 12 residues in the CDR3. The V and J ends lost 3 bases and 5 bases, in that order; junction bases with no gene match: 4. CDR1 is DFQATT and CDR2 is SNEGSKA in the germline V gene (reference sequence). CDR3 nucleotide sequence: TGCAGTGCTAGGGGGGGGGTAAACGAGCAGTACTTC. This translates into CSARGGVNEQYF.

This clonotype was observed a handful of times. The chain joins TRBV9 to TRBJ2-5; tentatively, D is TRBD1 (5 bases). From germline, CDR1 is SGDLS and CDR2 YYNGEE. Deletions cut 4 bases from V and 7 bases from J, with 17 bases between. CDR3 length: 14 residues. This chain's CDR3 is CASSQEGATGTQYF. The CDR3 coding sequence is TGTGCCAGCAGCCAAGAAGGGGCGACCGGGACCCAGTACTTC. Filled out from reference TRBV9 and TRBJ2-5, the complete variable domain reads DSGVTQTPKHLITATGQRVTLRCSPRSGDLSVYWYQQSLDQGLQFLIQYYNGEERAKGNILERFSAQQFPDLHSELNLSSLELGDSALYFCASSQEGATGTQYFGPGTRLLVL.

This clonotype was observed a handful of times. V and J are TRBV12-3 or TRBV12-4 and TRBJ1-1; D gene uncertain. V shed 5 bases and J shed 7 bases, with 8 bases lying between them. This CDR3 is built from 11 residues. Here the CDR3 reads CASSVYDEAFF. The CDR3 DNA reads TGTGCCAGCAGTGTCTATGATGAAGCTTTCTTT.

The gene calls are TRBV11-2 and TRBJ2-2; the D is unclear. Germline loops: CDR1 SGHAT, CDR2 FQNNGV. The V gene lost 0 bases and the J gene lost 3 bases, with 5 bases spanning the gap. The CDR3 sequence is 14 residues long. The CDR3 loop reads CASSLELDTGELFF. The CDR3 DNA reads TGTGCCAGCAGCTTAGAGTTGGACACCGGGGAGCTGTTTTTT. Drawing the rest from reference TRBV11-2 and TRBJ2-2, the complete variable domain is EAGVAQSPRYKIIEKRQSVAFWCNPISGHATLYWYQQILGQGPKLLIQFQNNGVVDDSQLPKDRFSAERLKGVDSTLKIQPAKLEDSAVYLCASSLELDTGELFFGEGSRLTVL.

This sequence joins TRBV7-9 and TRBJ2-7, with 10 positions matching TRBD1. This CDR3 has 16 residues. In germline, CDR1 is SEHNR, CDR2 FQNEAQ (reference sequence). V shed 7 bases, J shed 3 bases, and the junction held 12 bases outside the gene matches. The CDR3 sequence: CASTSGRDRGLYEQYF. CDR3 sequence (DNA): TGTGCCAGCACCTCGGGTAGGGACAGGGGCCTCTACGAGCAGTACTTC. Supplemented by reference TRBV7-9 and TRBJ2-7, the full variable domain reads DTGVSQNPRHKITKRGQNVTFRCDPISEHNRLYWYRQTLGQGPEFLTYFQNEAQLEKSRLLSDRFSAERPKGSFSTLEIQRTEQGDSAMYLCASTSGRDRGLYEQYFGPGTRLTVT.

This chain connects TRBV29-1 to TRBJ2-5; D is undetermined. The CDR3 is 13 residues long. CDR1 SQVTM and CDR2 ANQGSEA come from the germline V gene. V lost 3 bases to trimming and J lost 1 base, with 9 bases between them. CDR3 in DNA: TGCAGCGTTGAGGAGTCAGGCCAAGAGACCCAGTACTTC. The encoded protein is CSVEESGQETQYF.

The chain links TRBV2 to TRBJ2-3; D gene unclear. Germline V gives CDR1 SNHLY, CDR2 FYNNEI. V was pared by 3 bases and J by 4 bases, with 14 bases between. This CDR3 comprises 15 residues. CDR3 nucleotide sequence: TGTGCCAGCAGTGAGGCGAACCATCCCGCAGATACGCAGTATTTT. Translating gives CASSEANHPADTQYF.

The V gene is TRBV19, the J gene TRBJ2-5, with 8 bases identical to TRBD2. The CDR3 runs to 14 residues. From germline, CDR1 is LNHDA and CDR2 SQIVND (reference sequence). After removal of 7 bases from V and 4 bases from J, the junction contained 8 bases not matched to a gene. The CDR3 coding sequence is TGTGCCAGTACCCCGGGGGGGGGTAGAGAGACCCAGTACTTC. Translating it yields CASTPGGGRETQYF.

The rearrangement uses TRBV25-1 and TRBJ2-7, with D perhaps matching TRBD1 or TRBD2 (5 bases each). This CDR3 has 16 residues. Trimming took 5 bases from V and 4 from J, leaving 21 bases between them. Per the germline V gene, CDR1 is MGHDK and CDR2 is SYGVNS. CDR3 in amino acids: CASSFTGTTTGYEQYF. In DNA form, the CDR3 reads TGTGCCAGCAGTTTCACCGGGACCACCACCGGGTACGAGCAGTACTTC.

Note on this clonotype: Since a much larger clone is just one base distant, this may be a read error. The rearrangement uses TRBV7-2 and TRBJ2-7; possible D gene TRBD2, 6 bases. Germline loops: CDR1 SGHTA, CDR2 FQGNSA. This CDR3 contains 14 residues. V dropped 4 bases and J dropped 5 bases, with 15 bases sitting between them. The CDR3 nucleotides are TGTGCCAGCAGCTCAGCGGGCAGGGTCCACGAGCAGTACTTC. It is translated as CASSSAGRVHEQYF.

With respect to this clonotype: The junction does not match germline at one end; this may be a read error. The V and J genes are TRBV6-5 and TRBJ1-1; D is unresolved. This CDR3 comprises 13 residues. Germline loops: CDR1 MNHEY, CDR2 SVGAGI. The CDR3 DNA reads TGTGCCATCAGTTACGGATCCGCTGCCGAAGCTTTCTTT. Its translation: CAISYGSAAEAFF.

J is TRBJ1-3 and V is TRBV12-3 or TRBV12-4; no clear D gene. V lost 3 bases and J 2 bases, leaving 5 bases between the germline ends. The length of the CDR3 is 13 residues. CDR3 coding DNA: TGTGCCAGCAGTTTGATGACTGGAAACACCATATATTTT. Residues: CASSLMTGNTIYF.

This clonotype showed up many times. This chain connects TRBV7-2 to TRBJ1-1; unclear D gene. CDR1 is SGHTA, CDR2 FQGNSA, per germline. The ends were cut back, 0 bases at V and 6 bases at J, with 11 bases in the middle. This CDR3 has 14 residues. The CDR3 coding sequence is TGTGCCAGCAGCTTAGCGCCGGGGTATGCTGAAGCTTTCTTT. Translated, it gives CASSLAPGYAEAFF.

This clonotype was found many times. This chain connects TRBV9 to TRBJ1-1; D remains unclear. This CDR3 contains 14 residues. Germline lookup yields CDR1 SGDLS and CDR2 YYNGEE. Trimming removed 0 bases from V and 3 bases from J, with 9 bases in between. CDR3 protein: CASSVAGRDTEAFF. The CDR3 DNA reads as TGTGCCAGCAGCGTAGCTGGGAGGGACACTGAAGCTTTCTTT.

This clonotype was counted ten times or more. The chain links TRBV2 to TRBJ1-2; D ambiguous. This CDR3 is 13 amino acids long. Germline V gene sequence: CDR1 SNHLY, CDR2 FYNNEI. Trimming cost V 5 bases and J 4 bases, with 11 bases left between them. The CDR3 DNA reads TGTGCCAGCAGTCTCCCGGTGGGCTATGGCTACACCTTC. It yields the protein CASSLPVGYGYTF.

This clonotype was seen only a few times. This chain joins TRBV20-1 and TRBJ1-5, with 9 bases fitting TRBD1. Germline trimming cut 6 bases from V and 3 bases from J; bases unmatched to any gene: 9. The germline V gene encodes CDR1 DFQATT and CDR2 SNEGSKA (reference sequence). The CDR3 contains 15 residues. The CDR3 is CSAIMGDRDNQPQHF. The CDR3 DNA reads as TGCAGTGCGATCATGGGGGACAGGGACAATCAGCCCCAGCATTTT.

The V and J genes are TRBV20-1 and TRBJ1-4; maybe TRBD1 (6 bases). The V gene's germline CDR1 is DFQATT and CDR2 SNEGSKA (reference sequence). The length of the CDR3 is 14 residues. Deletions cut 6 bases from V and 8 bases from J, with 19 bases between. The CDR3 DNA follows: TGCAGTGCATTTACAGGGAGCGGGGCGGAAAAACTGTTTTTT. Translating gives CSAFTGSGAEKLFF.

In this sample, this clonotype turned up many times. The J gene is TRBJ2-7, the V gene TRBV7-9; perhaps TRBD1 as D (6 bases). CDR3 length: 14 amino acids. Per the germline V gene, CDR1 is SEHNR and CDR2 is FQNEAQ (reference sequence). V gave up 3 bases and J gave up 5 bases, with 14 bases separating them. The CDR3 sequence is CASSFRQEEDEQYF. CDR3 nucleotide sequence: TGTGCCAGCAGCTTCAGACAGGAAGAGGACGAGCAGTACTTC.

This chain connects TRBV9 to TRBJ2-7; 9 bases are a match to TRBD2. This CDR3 spans 14 amino acids. The V gene end was trimmed by 6 bases and the J gene end by 4 bases; junction bases not matched to a gene: 8. Looked up from germline, CDR1 is SGDLS and CDR2 is YYNGEE. The CDR3 spells CASTGDTSGYEQYF. CDR3 in DNA: TGTGCCAGCACCGGGGACACTAGCGGGTACGAGCAGTACTTC.

The table lists this clonotype with many counts. The chain combines TRBV10-3 with TRBJ2-7; D remains ambiguous. Trimming took 8 bases from V and 2 from J, leaving 16 bases between them. The CDR3 has 14 residues. The germline CDR1 and CDR2 sequences are ENHRY and SYGVKD. The CDR3: CAIGVGQEAYEQYF. Written as DNA, the CDR3 is TGTGCCATCGGCGTTGGTCAGGAAGCCTACGAGCAGTACTTC.

This clonotype showed up many times. The CDR3 protein is CASRSWGPAGEAFF. CDR3 nucleotide sequence: TGTGCCAGCAGGTCGTGGGGGCCTGCCGGTGAAGCTTTCTTT. The V and J genes are TRBV25-1 and TRBJ1-1; possible D gene TRBD1, 6 bases. V lost 6 bases and J 7 bases, leaving 18 bases between the germline ends. Germline V CDR1 and CDR2: MGHDK, SYGVNS. This CDR3 comprises 14 residues.

The sample holds many counts of this clonotype. This chain joins TRBV19 and TRBJ1-4; no reliable D call. The CDR3 runs to 12 residues. The V gene's germline CDR1 is LNHDA and CDR2 SQIVND (reference sequence). V was shortened by 3 bases and J by 5 bases, with 4 bases between the two germline ends. Here the CDR3 DNA reads TGTGCCAGTAGTATCGACAATGAAAAACTGTTTTTT. Translated, it gives CASSIDNEKLFF.

The CDR3 sequence is CASSDTGTDQPQHF. The CDR3 nucleotides are TGTGCCAGCAGTGACACAGGGACAGATCAGCCCCAGCATTTT. This chain connects TRBV2 to TRBJ1-5, with 7 bases fitting TRBD1. The CDR3 has 14 amino acids. From germline, CDR1 is SNHLY and CDR2 FYNNEI. After removal of 3 bases from V and 5 bases from J, the junction contained 4 bases not matched to a gene.

This clonotype has a count of ten or more. The gene calls are TRBV7-8 and TRBJ1-2, with 9 nucleotides matching TRBD1. The CDR3 extends over 15 amino acids. Germline CDR1 and CDR2: SGHVS and FQNEAQ. With V trimmed by 4 bases and J by 4 bases, 7 bases remained unmatched. The CDR3 DNA follows: TGTGCCAGCAGCTCATCGACAGGGGGTCTCTATGGCTACACCTTC. Amino acids: CASSSSTGGLYGYTF.